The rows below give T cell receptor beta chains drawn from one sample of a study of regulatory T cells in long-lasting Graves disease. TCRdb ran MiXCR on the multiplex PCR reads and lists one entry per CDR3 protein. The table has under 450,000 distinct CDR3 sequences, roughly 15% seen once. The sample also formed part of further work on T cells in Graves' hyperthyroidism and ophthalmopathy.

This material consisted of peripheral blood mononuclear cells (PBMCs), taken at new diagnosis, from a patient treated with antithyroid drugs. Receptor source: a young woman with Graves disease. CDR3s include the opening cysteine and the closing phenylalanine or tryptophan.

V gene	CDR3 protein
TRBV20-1	CSAQGLPGPYGYTF
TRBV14	CASSADFSSYNEQFF
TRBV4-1	CASSQEGGEQFF
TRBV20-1	CSARDLRVAGRYEQYF
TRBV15	CATSRAMVQGGEKLFF
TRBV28	CASSFQGIESPLHF
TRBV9	CASSAHPGQREYF
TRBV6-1	CASSEWGDQPQHF
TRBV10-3	CAIRGSNTGELFF
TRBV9	CASSPPGGLDGEQFF
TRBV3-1	CASSLPPLGSGISETQYF
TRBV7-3	CASSLTPPAGNTGELFF
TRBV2	CASKAEDEAFF
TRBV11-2	CASSMGRSETQYF
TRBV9	CASSVGQGTNEKLFF
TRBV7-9	CASSLSEEGGYTF
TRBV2	CASSLTSGPEQFF
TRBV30	CAWNYVNTEAFF
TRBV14	CASSQLDRVRTGELFF
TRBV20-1	CSARADGSYEQYF
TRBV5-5	CASSPERERYTF
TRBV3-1	CASSQRGAGTSGGQETQYF
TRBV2	CASIPGATGKDEQYF
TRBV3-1	CASSQSGRPRGNTEAFF
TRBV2	CASTAFVSGMTGELFF
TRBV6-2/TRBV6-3	CASSPNRQGRNEQFF
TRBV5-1	CASSSDRGLFEQFF
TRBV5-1	CASSLGDLRAREKLFF
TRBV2	CASSEWFEAFF
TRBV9	CASSVAEGNYEQYF
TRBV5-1	CASSFSGVGEKLFF
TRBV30	CAWSAARDKGYTF
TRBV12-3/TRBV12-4	CASSLRQLTTDTQYF